The rows below give T cell receptor beta chains drawn from one sample of a study of Ad26.COV2.S vaccination and SARS-CoV-2 variants. TCRdb's table, derived via immunoSEQ multiplex PCR, lists solely in-frame clones and lacks some. The sample has some 640,000 clones, roughly 90% seen once. The material was peripheral blood, obtained in a trial of Ad26.COV2.S vaccine versus placebo. Receptor source: a person between 18 and 59 years old who received the Ad26.COV2.S COVID-19 vaccine or a placebo. CDR3s include the opening cysteine and the closing phenylalanine or tryptophan. Fields, in order: clone size, D gene, V gene, J gene, CDR3 DNA, CDR3 protein. D genes are given only for firm matches. A row's size may be missing; if present it is once, few, many or a size class.

>.|.|TRBV6-1|TRBJ1-3
TGTGCCAGCAGTCAAGCCTACTGGACTGCCTGGGGAAACACCATATATTTT
CASSQAYWTAWGNTIYF
>few|.|TRBV5-1|TRBJ2-7
TGCGCCAGCAGCTTGAGCGAATACGAGCAGTACTTC
CASSLSEYEQYF
>.|.|TRBV5-1|TRBJ1-2
TGCGCCAGCAGCGGGATGGGACAAACCTATGGCTACACCTTC
CASSGMGQTYGYTF
>.|.|TRBV18|TRBJ2-3
TGTGCCAGCTCACCGCCCTTACAGGGAACAGATACGCAGTATTTT
CASSPPLQGTDTQYF
>once|.|TRBV7-8|TRBJ1-2
TGTGCCAGCAGCTCGGGACACCTTGCGGAATATGGCTACACCTTC
CASSSGHLAEYGYTF
>.|.|TRBV9|TRBJ1-1
TGTGCCAGCAGCGTAGAGCTGTTGAACACTGAAGCTTTCTTT
CASSVELLNTEAFF
>.|.|TRBV7-2|TRBJ1-4
TGTGCCAGCAGCTTTCGAGGAACTAATGAAAAACTGTTTTTT
CASSFRGTNEKLFF
>.|.|TRBV24-1|TRBJ2-1
TGTGCCACCAGTGATCCCCCTGGGGATGAGCAGTTCTTC
CATSDPPGDEQFF
>.|.|TRBV6-5|TRBJ1-2
TGTGCCAGCACGTCCGCCTATCTCCCCTACACCTTC
CASTSAYLPYTF
>.|.|TRBV5-4|TRBJ1-1
TGTGCCAGCAGCAAATCCAGGGAGATGACTGAAGCTTTCTTT
CASSKSREMTEAFF
>.|.|TRBV30|TRBJ2-7
TGTGCCTGGAGTGTAGGGGGGAAGGAGCAGTACTTC
CAWSVGGKEQYF
>.|.|TRBV12-3/TRBV12-4|TRBJ1-2
TGTGCCAGCAGTACGGACAGTTATGGCTACACCTTC
CASSTDSYGYTF
>.|.|TRBV19|TRBJ2-7
TGTGCCAGTAGTGCCTGGCCAGGAGTGACCTACGAGCAGTACTTC
CASSAWPGVTYEQYF
>.|TRBD2|TRBV9|TRBJ2-3
TGTGCCAGCAGCGCCGGACTAGCCACAGATACGCAGTATTTT
CASSAGLATDTQYF
>.|TRBD1|TRBV5-1|TRBJ1-5
TGCGCCAGCAGCCCGGGGACAGCCTATAATCAGCCCCAGCATTTT
CASSPGTAYNQPQHF
>.|.|TRBV15|TRBJ1-4
TGTGCCACCAGCAGAAGTCTAACGGGGGCTAATGAAAAACTGTTTTTT
CATSRSLTGANEKLFF
>.|.|TRBV10-2|TRBJ2-3
TGCGCCAGCAGTGTCCCAAGCACAGATACGCAGTATTTT
CASSVPSTDTQYF
>.|.|TRBV5-6|TRBJ2-3
TGTGCCAGCAGCTTCGAGCTAGCCAACCCAAGCACAGATACGCAGTATTTT
CASSFELANPSTDTQYF
>.|.|TRBV10-3|TRBJ2-5
TGTGCCATCACCAGGGAGGAGAAAGAGACCCAGTACTTC
CAITREEKETQYF
>.|TRBD1|TRBV2|TRBJ1-3
TGTGCCAGCAGCCCGGGACAGGGTGGAAACACCATATATTTT
CASSPGQGGNTIYF
>.|.|TRBV19|TRBJ2-7
TGTGCCAGTAGTATCCAGGTTCCCTACGAGCAGTACTTC
CASSIQVPYEQYF
>.|TRBD1|TRBV10-2|TRBJ1-1
TGCGCCAGCAGCGAGACAGGGGGCGCGAACACTGAAGCTTTCTTT
CASSETGGANTEAFF
>.|TRBD2|TRBV30|TRBJ2-3
TGTGCCTGGAGTGTAGCGGGGGTTCCAGATACGCAGTATTTT
CAWSVAGVPDTQYF
>.|.|TRBV5-1|TRBJ1-1
TGCGCCAGCAGTCGGGGGGAGGGCTACACTGAAGCTTTCTTT
CASSRGEGYTEAFF
>.|.|TRBV27|TRBJ2-7
TGTGCCAGCAGTTTAGTTGGGACGCAACCTCACGAGCAGTACTTC
CASSLVGTQPHEQYF
>.|TRBD1|TRBV6-2/TRBV6-3|TRBJ2-7
TGTGCCAGCAGTTACTCGGGACAGGTCGAGCAGTACTTC
CASSYSGQVEQYF
>.|.|TRBV28|TRBJ1-2
TGTGCCAGCAGTTTAGATAACTATGGCTACACCTTC
CASSLDNYGYTF
>once|.|TRBV15|TRBJ1-2
TGTGCCACCAGCAGACAGGGGTCCAACTATGGCTACACCTTC
CATSRQGSNYGYTF
>.|.|TRBV9|TRBJ2-3
TGTGCCAGCAGCGTATACGGGAGCACAGATACGCAGTATTTT
CASSVYGSTDTQYF
>.|TRBD2|TRBV7-2|TRBJ2-5
TGTGCCAGCAGCGCTAGCGGTGGAGAGACCCAGTACTTC
CASSASGGETQYF
>.|.|TRBV4-2|TRBJ2-4
TGTGCCAGCAGCCCCGGCACCCTCTTGGAGCAAAACATTCAGTACTTC
CASSPGTLLEQNIQYF
>.|TRBD2|TRBV5-1|TRBJ2-3
TGCGCCAGCAGCTTGAGCGGGAGTGGTACGCAGTATTTT
CASSLSGSGTQYF
>.|.|TRBV19|TRBJ1-5
TGTGCCAGTAGTACTAAAGGGGGGGGCGACCAGCCCCAGCATTTT
CASSTKGGGDQPQHF
>once|TRBD1|TRBV7-2|TRBJ2-1
TGTGCCAGCAGCGTCAGGGGGCCCGGCAATGAGCAGTTCTTC
CASSVRGPGNEQFF
>.|.|TRBV30|TRBJ1-6
TGTGCCCTGCGGGGTTATAATTCACCCCTCCACTTT
CALRGYNSPLHF
>.|.|TRBV7-2|TRBJ2-1
TGTGCCAGCAGCTCCGAGGGGCCGAGGGGTGAGCAGTTCTTC
CASSSEGPRGEQFF
>.|.|TRBV20-1|TRBJ2-2
TGCAGTGCTAGTAGACAGTATACCGGGGAGCTGTTTTTT
CSASRQYTGELFF
>.|TRBD1|TRBV2|TRBJ1-2
TGTGCCAGCAGCAACCAGGGGGCAGGGATTGGCTACACCTTC
CASSNQGAGIGYTF
>.|.|TRBV19|TRBJ2-1
TGTGCCAGTAGTATGGTGAGCAATGAGCAGTTCTTC
CASSMVSNEQFF
>.|TRBD2|TRBV6-5|TRBJ2-3
TGTGCCAGCAGTTACTCTAGCGGGGTCACAGATACGCAGTATTTT
CASSYSSGVTDTQYF
>.|TRBD2|TRBV7-7|TRBJ2-7
TGTGCCAGCAGCCCGTCGGGACTAGCGGGGGAAAACGAGCAGTACTTC
CASSPSGLAGENEQYF
>.|.|TRBV5-1|TRBJ2-7
TGCGCCAGCAGCTTGCAGGGAGGCGAGCAGTACTTC
CASSLQGGEQYF
>.|.|TRBV7-9|TRBJ2-7
TGTGCCAGCAGCTTTCTGGTGGAGCAGTACTTC
CASSFLVEQYF
>.|.|TRBV11-2|TRBJ1-2
TGTGCCAGCAGCTTAGCCAGCGAACAGGCCGGGGGCTACACCTTC
CASSLASEQAGGYTF
>.|TRBD2|TRBV27|TRBJ2-1
TGTGCCAGCACAACTAGCGGGAACCCCTACAATGAGCAGTTCTTC
CASTTSGNPYNEQFF
>.|.|TRBV7-2|TRBJ2-7
TGTGCCAGCAGCCCGACAGCGGATGGTAACTACGAGCAGTACTTC
CASSPTADGNYEQYF
>.|TRBD2|TRBV19|TRBJ2-5
TGTGCCAGTAGCGGACTAGCGGGAGATGGGGCCCAAGAGACCCAGTACTTC
CASSGLAGDGAQETQYF
>few|.|TRBV7-2|TRBJ2-7
TGTGCAACCAAAGTCCCAGCAAACTACGAGCAGTACTTC
CATKVPANYEQYF
>.|TRBD2|TRBV7-6|TRBJ2-5
TGTGCCAGCAGCTTTAATGTACCGGGACTAGCGGCATATCAAGAGACCCAGTACTTC
CASSFNVPGLAAYQETQYF
>.|.|TRBV6-5|TRBJ2-3
TGTGCCAGCAGTTCTCTTCGCACAGATACGCAGTATTTT
CASSSLRTDTQYF
>.|TRBD1|TRBV6-5|TRBJ1-1
TGTGCCAGCACCCCGGACAGGGGTGCCACTGAAGCTTTCTTT
CASTPDRGATEAFF
>once|TRBD1|TRBV5-6|TRBJ2-2
TGTGCCAGCAGCTTGGGGACAGGGGCCATCACCACCGGGGAGCTGTTTTTT
CASSLGTGAITTGELFF
>.|.|TRBV2|TRBJ2-7
TGTGCCAGCAGTGAGGTAGTAGGCGGCGAGCAGTACTTC
CASSEVVGGEQYF
>.|.|TRBV29-1|TRBJ2-2
TGCAGCGTTGAAGACCAACAGAACACCGGGGAGCTGTTTTTT
CSVEDQQNTGELFF
>.|.|TRBV5-1|TRBJ1-1
TGCGCCAGCACTCCTGGGGACACCTGGACTGAAGCTTTCTTT
CASTPGDTWTEAFF
>.|TRBD2|TRBV15|TRBJ2-4
TGTGCCACCAGCAGAGATCCGGGACTAGCGGTAGCCAAAAACATTCAGTACTTC
CATSRDPGLAVAKNIQYF
>once|TRBD1|TRBV18|TRBJ1-2
TGTGCCAGCTCGGAAGAACAGGGGGGCGGCTACACCTTC
CASSEEQGGGYTF
>.|.|TRBV30|TRBJ2-7
TGTGCCTGGGAGGTGGGGGGTTACGTGCAGTACTTC
CAWEVGGYVQYF
>once|.|TRBV24-1|TRBJ1-5
TGTGCCACCAGTGAAACCGGTCAGCCCCAGCATTTT
CATSETGQPQHF
>.|.|TRBV18|TRBJ2-6
TGTGCCAGCTCACCGGGAAGGACCGGGGCCAACGTCCTGACTTTC
CASSPGRTGANVLTF